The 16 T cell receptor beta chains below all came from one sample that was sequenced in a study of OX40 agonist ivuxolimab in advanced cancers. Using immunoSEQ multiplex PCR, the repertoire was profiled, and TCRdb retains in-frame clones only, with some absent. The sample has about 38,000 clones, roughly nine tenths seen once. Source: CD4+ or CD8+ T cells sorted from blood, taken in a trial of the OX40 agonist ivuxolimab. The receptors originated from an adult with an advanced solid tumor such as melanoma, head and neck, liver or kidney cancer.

CDR3 bases: TGTGCCAGCAGCGTCCAGACAGGGGCGGGAAATGAGCAGTTCTTC. It yields the protein CASSVQTGAGNEQFF. The chain links TRBV9 to TRBJ2-1; 8 positions match TRBD1. From germline, CDR1 is SGDLS and CDR2 YYNGEE. The trim removed 2 bases at V and 7 bases at J, leaving 8 bases unmatched. CDR3 size: 15 residues.

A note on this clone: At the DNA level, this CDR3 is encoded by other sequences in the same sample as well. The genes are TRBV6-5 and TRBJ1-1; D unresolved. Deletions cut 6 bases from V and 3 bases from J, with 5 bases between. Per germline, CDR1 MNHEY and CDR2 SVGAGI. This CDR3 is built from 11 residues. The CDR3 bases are TGTGCCAGCAGGTCGGACACTGAAGCTTTCTTT. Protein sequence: CASRSDTEAFF.

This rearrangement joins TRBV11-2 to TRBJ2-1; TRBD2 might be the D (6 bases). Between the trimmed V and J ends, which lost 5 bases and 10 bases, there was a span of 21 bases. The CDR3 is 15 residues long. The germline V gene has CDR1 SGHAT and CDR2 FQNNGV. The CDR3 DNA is TGTGCCAGCAGCGAGGTGGGTAGCGGTCGGGGCGAGCAGTTCTTC. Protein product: CASSEVGSGRGEQFF.

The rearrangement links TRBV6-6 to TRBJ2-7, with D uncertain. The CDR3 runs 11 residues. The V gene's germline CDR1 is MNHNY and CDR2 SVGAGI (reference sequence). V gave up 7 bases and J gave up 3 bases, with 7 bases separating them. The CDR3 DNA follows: TGTGCCAGCAACAGTTTCTACGAGCAGTACTTC. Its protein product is CASNSFYEQYF.

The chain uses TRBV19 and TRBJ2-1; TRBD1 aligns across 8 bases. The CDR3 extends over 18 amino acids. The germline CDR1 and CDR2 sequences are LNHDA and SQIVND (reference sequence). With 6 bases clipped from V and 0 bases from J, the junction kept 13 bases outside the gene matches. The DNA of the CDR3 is TGTGCCAGTAGCCATAGTGGACAGGGTTTGAGCTCCTACAATGAGCAGTTCTTC. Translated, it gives CASSHSGQGLSSYNEQFF.

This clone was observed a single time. CDR3 region: CSVDRTLNYGYTF. The CDR3 bases are TGCAGCGTTGACAGGACGCTAAACTATGGCTACACCTTC. This chain connects TRBV29-1 to TRBJ1-2; D not certain. CDR3 length equals 13 residues. The ends were cut back, 3 bases at V and 2 bases at J, with 10 bases in the middle. From germline, CDR1 is SQVTM and CDR2 ANQGSEA.

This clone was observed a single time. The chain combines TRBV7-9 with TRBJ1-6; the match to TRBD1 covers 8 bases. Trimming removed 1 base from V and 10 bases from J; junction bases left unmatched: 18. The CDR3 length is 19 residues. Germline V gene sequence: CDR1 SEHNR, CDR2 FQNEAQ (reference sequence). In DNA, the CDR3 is TGTGCCAGCAGCTTAGAGTCTAACCGTCGGGACAGGCTTAACTCACCCCTCCACTTT. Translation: CASSLESNRRDRLNSPLHF.

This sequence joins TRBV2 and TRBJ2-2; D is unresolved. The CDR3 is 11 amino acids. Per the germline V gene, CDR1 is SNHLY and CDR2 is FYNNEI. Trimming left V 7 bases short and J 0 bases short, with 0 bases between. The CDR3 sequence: CASTNTGELFF. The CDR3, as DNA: TGTGCCAGCACGAACACCGGGGAGCTGTTTTTT. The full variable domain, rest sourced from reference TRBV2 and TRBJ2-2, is EPEVTQTPSHQVTQMGQEVILRCVPISNHLYFYWYRQILGQKVEFLVSFYNNEISEKSEIFDDQFSVERPDGSNFTLKIRSTKLEDSAMYFCASTNTGELFFGEGSRLTVL.

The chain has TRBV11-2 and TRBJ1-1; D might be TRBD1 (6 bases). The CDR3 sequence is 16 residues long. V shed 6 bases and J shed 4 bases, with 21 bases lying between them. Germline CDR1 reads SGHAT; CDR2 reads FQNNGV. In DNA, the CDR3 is TGTGCCAGCAGAGTTTTCCACAGGGAAGATCTCACTGAAGCTTTCTTT. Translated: CASRVFHREDLTEAFF.

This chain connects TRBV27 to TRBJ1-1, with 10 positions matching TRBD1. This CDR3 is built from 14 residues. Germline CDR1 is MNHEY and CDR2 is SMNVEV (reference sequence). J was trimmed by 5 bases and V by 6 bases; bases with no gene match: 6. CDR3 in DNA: TGTGCCAGCAGAGGACAGGGGGGGGAAACTGAAGCTTTCTTT. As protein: CASRGQGGETEAFF.

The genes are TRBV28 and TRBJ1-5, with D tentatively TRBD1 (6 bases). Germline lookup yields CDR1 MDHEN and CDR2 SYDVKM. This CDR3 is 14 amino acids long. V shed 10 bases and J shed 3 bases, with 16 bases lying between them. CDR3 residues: CATKTSGANQPQHF. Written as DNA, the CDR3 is TGTGCCACCAAGACCTCGGGGGCCAATCAGCCCCAGCATTTT.

CDR3 in amino acids: CASRPTGATNEKLFF. The CDR3 region has the DNA TGTGCCAGCAGGCCGACGGGTGCAACTAATGAAAAACTGTTTTTT. This chain uses TRBV27 with TRBJ1-4, with D uncertain. The CDR3 runs to 15 residues. CDR1 is MNHEY and CDR2 is SMNVEV in the germline V gene (reference sequence). The V and J ends lost 6 bases and 0 bases respectively, with 11 bases between them.

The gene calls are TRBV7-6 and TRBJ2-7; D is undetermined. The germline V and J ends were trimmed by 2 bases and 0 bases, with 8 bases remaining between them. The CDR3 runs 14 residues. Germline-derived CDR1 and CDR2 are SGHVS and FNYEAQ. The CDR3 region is CASSLQVSSYEQYF. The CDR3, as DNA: TGTGCCAGCAGCTTACAGGTTTCCTCCTACGAGCAGTACTTC.

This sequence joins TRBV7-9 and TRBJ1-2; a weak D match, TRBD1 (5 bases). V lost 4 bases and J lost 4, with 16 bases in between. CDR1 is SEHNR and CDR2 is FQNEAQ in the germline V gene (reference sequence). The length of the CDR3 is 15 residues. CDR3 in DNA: TGTGCCAGCAGCTCAGAGGACGGGACTCCCTATGGCTACACCTTC. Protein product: CASSSEDGTPYGYTF.

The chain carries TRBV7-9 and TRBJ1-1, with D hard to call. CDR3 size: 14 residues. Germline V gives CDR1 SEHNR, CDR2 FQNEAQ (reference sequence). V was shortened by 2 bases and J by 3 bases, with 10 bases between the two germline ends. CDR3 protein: CASSLPGKHTEAFF. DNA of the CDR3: TGTGCCAGCAGCTTACCGGGGAAGCACACTGAAGCTTTCTTT.

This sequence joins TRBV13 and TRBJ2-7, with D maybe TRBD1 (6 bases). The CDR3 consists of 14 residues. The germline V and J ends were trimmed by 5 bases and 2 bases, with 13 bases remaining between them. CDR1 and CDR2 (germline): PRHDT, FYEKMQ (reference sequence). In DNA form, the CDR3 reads TGTGCCAGCAGCCCACCGGGACATCCCTACGAGCAGTACTTC. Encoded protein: CASSPPGHPYEQYF.